The 28 T cell receptor beta chains below were found in one sample sequenced in a study of tumor-infiltrating lymphocytes in primary liver carcinoma (dated by TCRdb to about 2017). Sequenced using an Illumina HiSeq 2500. A constant-region primer and ProtoScript II reverse transcriptase were used to reverse-transcribe TCRbeta-specific cDNA from approximately 500 ng total RNA. TCRbeta libraries were built with three nested multiplex PCR rounds, a slightly modified ARM-PCR procedure. Each of the first two PCR rounds ran for around 9 cycles and used multiplex TRBV1-TRBV30 forward primers together with a Cbeta reverse primer. Using fastp trimming at Q25 and MiXCR clonotype assembly, TCRdb reanalyzed the public sequencing data and kept in-frame beta chains. Here each entry gathers all rows of one CDR3 protein and keeps the most common genes and DNA. Across this sample there are just over 300,000 distinct CDR3 sequences, with around three fifths seen only once. The ten top clones hold about a sixth of the sample.

Blood RNA was extracted from unsorted whole blood using TRIzol reagent, and germline DNA was obtained with the DNeasy Blood & Tissue kit. The sequenced material came from peripheral blood. Source of these receptors: a woman aged 25 to 39 with primary liver carcinoma and hepatitis B virus infection.

The genes are TRBV4-2 and TRBJ1-3; D uncertain. The CDR3 length is 17 residues. The germline V gene has CDR1 LGHNA and CDR2 YNFKEQ. With 0 bases removed from V and 1 base from J, the gap between germline ends came to 13 bases. The CDR3, as DNA: TGTGCCAGCAGCCAAGATATTCAGGCGGGGTCTGGAAACACCATATATTTT. Translating gives CASSQDIQAGSGNTIYF.

This clonotype occurred many times. This chain links TRBV6-2 or TRBV6-3 with TRBJ2-7; D gene unclear. The germline V gene encodes CDR1 MNHEY and CDR2 SVGEGT. The CDR3 consists of 13 residues. The V end lost 2 bases, the J end lost 2 bases, and 7 bases lay between the germline ends. The CDR3 nucleotides are TGTGCCAGCAGTTACGGAACCACCTACGAGCAGTACTTC. Its translation: CASSYGTTYEQYF.

This rearrangement joins TRBV6-6 to TRBJ2-1, with no clear D. CDR1 is MNHNY, CDR2 SVGAGI, per germline (reference sequence). The CDR3 covers 12 residues. The ends were cut back, 1 base at V and 9 bases at J, with 7 bases in the middle. CDR3 in DNA: TGTGCCAGCAGTTACTTCACGGGTGAGCAGTTCTTC. Translated, it gives CASSYFTGEQFF.

As regards this clonotype: A read error may account for a junction end that differs from germline. The chain has TRBV6-1 and TRBJ1-2, with 7 bases lining up with TRBD1. Germline V lookup: CDR1 MNHNS, CDR2 SASEGT. This CDR3 has 14 residues. The CDR3 nucleotides read TGTGCCAACAGTGAAGGGACAGAGTTGTATGGCTACACCTTC. It specifies CANSEGTELYGYTF.

Comments on this clonotype: This sequence may be a read error, since a much larger clone differs from it by one base. The missing conserved phenylalanine or tryptophan at the end of this CDR3 makes a read error likely. This rearrangement joins TRBV12-3 or TRBV12-4 to TRBJ1-4; no clear D. The V and J ends lost 6 bases and 7 bases respectively, with 12 bases between them. The CDR3 runs 13 residues. The CDR3 bases are TGTGCCAGCAGGTTCCGGTGGGGTGAAAAACTGTTTTTG. It is translated as CASRFRWGEKLFL.

As regards this clonotype: A read error is possible here, since a much larger clone lies one base away. V gene TRBV11-2 combines with J gene TRBJ2-1; D may be TRBD2 (5 bases). Trimming cost V 5 bases and J 7 bases, with 12 bases left between them. The CDR3 sequence is 13 residues long. Germline CDR1 reads SGHAT; CDR2 reads FQNNGV. CDR3 region: CASSLSGFNEQFF. CDR3 DNA: TGTGCCAGCAGCCTTTCGGGGTTTAATGAGCAGTTCTTC.

Details on this clonotype: Germline and junction disagree at one end, which may indicate a read error. This rearrangement joins TRBV6-2 or TRBV6-3 to TRBJ2-1; possibly TRBD2 for D (5 bases). Germline values: CDR1 MNHEY, CDR2 SVGEGT. There are 14 residues in the CDR3. In nucleotides, the CDR3 is TGTGCCAGCGGTTACGGAGCGGCTTACAATGAGCAGTTCTTC. This encodes CASGYGAAYNEQFF.

With regard to this clonotype: A much more abundant neighbour one base away suggests this may be a read error. The V and J genes are TRBV6-5 and TRBJ2-7, with 7 nucleotides matching TRBD2. CDR3 length equals 12 residues. V lost 7 bases, J lost 7 bases, and 7 bases stayed unmatched. Germline V lookup: CDR1 MNHEY, CDR2 SVGAGI. The CDR3 here is CASMGLTGEQYF. The DNA for the CDR3 is TGTGCCAGCATGGGACTAACGGGTGAGCAGTACTTC.

This clonotype was seen a few times. The chain uses TRBV4-1 and TRBJ1-4, with 10 bases matching TRBD1. This CDR3 has 16 residues. Germline V gene lookup returns CDR1 MGHRA and CDR2 YSYEKL. Trimming at V came to 0 bases and at J to 5 bases, leaving 3 bases not matched to a gene. This chain's CDR3 is CASSQDGTGVNEKLFF. The CDR3 nucleotides are TGCGCCAGCAGCCAAGATGGGACAGGGGTAAATGAAAAACTGTTTTTT.

The chain is built from TRBV30 and TRBJ1-1, with D unresolved. Between the trimmed V and J ends, which lost 4 bases and 8 bases, there was a span of 17 bases. Germline loops: CDR1 GTSNPN, CDR2 SVGIG (reference sequence). This CDR3 contains 13 residues. The CDR3 sequence is CAWTRRRQLEAFF. The CDR3 region has the DNA TGTGCCTGGACTCGACGGAGGCAGCTAGAAGCTTTCTTT.

Points on this clonotype: A much larger clone differs from this one at a single base, so this may be a read error. The rearrangement joins TRBV4-3 to TRBJ2-5; perhaps TRBD2 as D (5 bases). The CDR3 has 15 amino acids. Trimming removed 3 bases from V and 2 bases from J, with 13 bases in between. Germline CDR1 reads LGHNA; CDR2 reads YSLEER. DNA for the CDR3: TGCGCCAGCAGCCAGATTAGCGCCGGACAAGAGACCCAGTACTTC. Protein product: CASSQISAGQETQYF.

Of note for this clonotype: Given a much more abundant clone one base away, this may be a read error. This rearrangement joins TRBV4-3 to TRBJ1-6, with unresolved D. The germline V and J ends were trimmed by 4 bases and 10 bases, with 14 bases remaining between them. This CDR3 has 14 residues. Per germline, CDR1 LGHNA and CDR2 YSLEER. CDR3 residues: CASSRDDRGSPLHF. The CDR3 DNA follows: TGCGCCAGCAGCCGAGACGATCGGGGATCACCCCTCCACTTT.

This clonotype was recorded a few times. The V call is TRBV5-1, the J call TRBJ1-2, with 7 bases that match TRBD1. This CDR3 has 15 residues. J lost 3 bases, V lost 2 bases, and 7 bases had no gene match. The V gene's germline CDR1 is SGHRS and CDR2 YFSETQ. CDR3 amino acids: CASSFTPGTDYGYTF. As DNA, the CDR3 is TGCGCCAGCAGCTTCACCCCAGGGACAGACTATGGCTACACCTTC.

The gene calls are TRBV18 and TRBJ2-7; 12 bases line up with TRBD2. The CDR3 totals 16 residues. Germline V gene data show CDR1 as KGHSH and CDR2 as LQKENI. V lost 6 bases, J lost 7 bases, and 13 bases stayed unmatched. CDR3 nucleotide sequence: TGTGCCAGCTCCCCTACCCCTAGCGGGAGGGCCGAAGAGCAGTACTTC. This sequence encodes CASSPTPSGRAEEQYF.

V is TRBV6-2 or TRBV6-3 and J is TRBJ1-2; D perhaps matches TRBD1 (6 bases). Germline CDR1 is MNHEY and CDR2 is SVGEGT. The V gene lost 7 bases and the J gene lost 8 bases, with 20 bases spanning the gap. CDR3 length equals 14 residues. CDR3 DNA sequence: TGTGCCAGCAATCCCCGGCGGGGGGCGAGCGGCTACACCTTC. The encoded protein is CASNPRRGASGYTF.

The chain is built from TRBV9 and TRBJ1-1; 7 positions agree with TRBD1. CDR1 is SGDLS and CDR2 is YYNGEE in the germline V gene. J gave up 3 bases and V 1 base, and 15 bases lay outside the gene matches. This CDR3 has 18 amino acids. CDR3 bases: TGTGCCAGCAGCGTACCACAGGGGACCGGAACCAGAGACACTGAAGCTTTCTTT. Its protein is CASSVPQGTGTRDTEAFF.

The sample holds many counts of this clonotype. The chain carries TRBV12-3 or TRBV12-4 and TRBJ2-1, with TRBD1 as a possible D gene (7 bases). The V end lost 6 bases, the J end lost 5 bases, and 14 bases lay between the germline ends. There are 14 residues in the CDR3. This CDR3 reads CASSFGGTDNEQFF. The CDR3, as DNA: TGTGCCAGCAGCTTCGGAGGGACAGACAATGAGCAGTTCTTC.

The V and J genes are TRBV30 and TRBJ2-4; D is perhaps TRBD1 (6 bases). Germline V gene lookup returns CDR1 GTSNPN and CDR2 SVGIG (reference sequence). The ends were cut back, 5 bases at V and 12 bases at J, with 17 bases in the middle. CDR3 size: 12 residues. CDR3 nucleotide sequence: TGTGCCTGGGGGGCAGGGGAAGGAACTCAGTACTTC. As protein: CAWGAGEGTQYF.

Note on this clonotype: Just one base apart from a much larger clone, this may be a read error. The V and J genes are TRBV12-5 and TRBJ2-5; no definite D call. This CDR3 has 13 residues. The V end lost 4 bases, the J end lost 3 bases, and 9 bases lay between the germline ends. Germline values: CDR1 LGHNT, CDR2 FRNRAP. The CDR3 region is CASGSYMEETQYF. The CDR3 coding sequence is TGTGCTAGTGGTTCTTACATGGAAGAGACCCAGTACTTC.

Worth noting for this clonotype: It may be a read error: a sequence one base away is much more abundant. This rearrangement joins TRBV29-1 to TRBJ2-7; 7 nucleotides align to TRBD1. The CDR3 is made up of 13 amino acids. V was pared by 7 bases and J by 2 bases, with 8 bases of the junction left unmatched. Germline V gene data show CDR1 as SQVTM and CDR2 as ANQGSEA. Written as DNA, the CDR3 is TGCAGCGAAACAACAGGGGAACCCTACGAGCAGTACTTC. This encodes CSETTGEPYEQYF.

As regards this clonotype: It may be a read error: a sequence one base away is much more abundant. The rearrangement links TRBV6-1 to TRBJ2-1; D is ambiguous. The CDR3 length is 13 residues. Per the germline V gene, CDR1 is MNHNS and CDR2 is SASEGT. V was pared by 8 bases and J by 0 bases, with 8 bases between. Written as DNA, the CDR3 is TGTGCCAGCGAGTGGGGCTCCTACAATGAGCAGTTCTTC. Translated, it gives CASEWGSYNEQFF.

In the case of this clonotype: The junction does not match germline at one end; this may be a read error. The chain is built from TRBV29-1 and TRBJ2-2, with D possibly being TRBD1 (5 bases). The CDR3 length is 13 residues. CDR1 and CDR2 (germline): SQVTM, ANQGSEA. The CDR3 reads CSVEEGVGGELFF. The CDR3 DNA reads as TGCAGTGTTGAAGAAGGGGTGGGCGGGGAGCTGTTTTTT.

The chain employs TRBV4-3 and TRBJ1-2; D call uncertain. The CDR3 sequence is 15 residues long. The germline CDR1 and CDR2 sequences are LGHNA and YSLEER. The germline V and J ends were trimmed by 0 bases and 5 bases, with 13 bases remaining between them. CDR3: CASSQDPRGLYGYTF. The CDR3 nucleotides are TGCGCCAGCAGCCAAGATCCCCGGGGTTTGTATGGCTACACCTTC.

This chain links TRBV11-2 with TRBJ2-1; perhaps TRBD1 as D (6 bases). Germline loops: CDR1 SGHAT, CDR2 FQNNGV. The CDR3 covers 14 residues. The ends were cut back, 7 bases at V and 15 bases at J, with 25 bases in the middle. This CDR3 reads CASNPQMRAGVWFF. The CDR3 bases are TGTGCCAGCAACCCCCAAATGAGGGCAGGGGTCTGGTTCTTC.

Many counts were recorded for this clonotype. The CDR3 DNA reads as TGTGCCAGCCGTCCGGCGGTAGCGGGAGGGGGCACAGATACGCAGTATTTT. It codes for CASRPAVAGGGTDTQYF. The V and J genes are TRBV6-5 and TRBJ2-3; 11 nucleotides match TRBD2. The CDR3 runs to 17 residues. Trimming cost V 8 bases and J 1 base; bases outside gene matches: 11. Looked up from germline, CDR1 is MNHEY and CDR2 is SVGAGI.

Turning to this clonotype: Without the conserved terminal phenylalanine or tryptophan, this CDR3 likely stems from a read error. The J gene is TRBJ1-1, the V gene TRBV6-5, with 7 bases aligning to TRBD1. V was pared by 8 bases and J by 2 bases, with 8 bases of the junction left unmatched. This CDR3 contains 14 residues. Germline V CDR1 and CDR2: MNHEY, SVGAGI. The CDR3 loop reads CASGQDRANTEAFV. The CDR3 DNA is TGTGCCAGCGGACAAGACAGGGCAAACACTGAAGCTTTCGTT.

Worth noting for this clonotype: A much larger clonotype is one base distant, so this may be a read error. The V gene is TRBV12-3 or TRBV12-4, the J gene TRBJ2-5; D uncertain. The CDR3 loop spans 14 amino acids. Trimming cost V 2 bases and J 0 bases, with 7 bases left between them. The CDR3 nucleotides read TGTGCCAGCAGTTTAACCCCGCACCAAGAGACCCAGTACTTC. This translates into CASSLTPHQETQYF.

This rearrangement joins TRBV12-3 or TRBV12-4 to TRBJ1-5; D might be TRBD1 (6 bases). Trimming removed 8 bases at V and 0 bases at J, with 17 bases between. This CDR3 spans 16 amino acids. The CDR3 here is CASDRGGANSNQPQHF. The CDR3 nucleotides are TGTGCCAGCGACAGAGGGGGGGCGAATAGCAATCAGCCCCAGCATTTT.